The entry that follows covers one TCR beta chain sequence. Trimming removed 5 bases at V and 3 bases at J, with 8 bases between. CDR3 length: 12 residues. Germline V gene data show CDR1 as SGHTA and CDR2 as FQGNSA. The sample belongs to a study of patients and donors after allogeneic stem cell transplantation. One entry per CDR3 protein, called by TCRdb with MiXCR from the RT-PCR reads. The repertoire holds some 880,000 distinct CDR3 sequences, with 18% as singletons. The sequenced sample was blood, either unsorted or a sorted T cell fraction (not recorded which). The TCR originated in a human donor who was either an allogeneic HSCT recipient or a stem cell or donor lymphocyte infusion donor (not recorded which). It is not recorded whose cells these are; they may come from a transplant donor. The rearrangement joins TRBV7-2 to TRBJ2-7; D is undetermined. CDR3 amino acids: CASSRLIYEQYF. The CDR3 coding sequence is TGTGCCAGCAGCCGACTCATCTACGAGCAGTACTTC. Full variable domain (rest looked up from reference TRBV7-2 and TRBJ2-7): GAGVSQSPSNKVTEKGKDVELRCDPISGHTALYWYRQSLGQGLEFLIYFQGNSAPDKSGLPSDRFSAERTGGSVSTLTIQRTQQEDSAVYLCASSRLIYEQYFGPGTRLTVT.